These 27 T cell receptor beta chains share one sample of origin, sequenced in a study of T cell responses to AZD1222 COVID-19 vaccine. Sequencing used immunoSEQ multiplex PCR; TCRdb keeps in-frame clones, though not all of them. The data hold more than 90,000 clones, with about 86% observed a single time. This specimen consisted of peripheral blood, obtained on day 0 of AZD1222 vaccination. These receptor sequences come from an adult in good health.

This chain connects TRBV10-3 to TRBJ1-2, with unresolved D. Germline values: CDR1 ENHRY, CDR2 SYGVKD. Trimming left V 8 bases short and J 4 bases short, with 14 bases between. The CDR3 is 13 amino acids. CDR3 region: CAIPLVGGYGYTF. The CDR3 DNA reads TGTGCCATCCCCCTGGTAGGAGGCTATGGCTACACCTTC.

The chain combines TRBV4-3 with TRBJ1-3, with D unresolved. CDR3 length: 15 amino acids. Germline V gene sequence: CDR1 LGHNA, CDR2 YSLEER. Between the trimmed V and J ends, which lost 0 bases and 4 bases, there was a span of 10 bases. The CDR3 DNA is TGCGCCAGCAGCCAAGAAAGGACGGTGGGAAACACCATATATTTT. Translating gives CASSQERTVGNTIYF.

The chain employs TRBV5-1 and TRBJ2-1; 7 bases agree with TRBD2. The junction had 5 bases not matched to a gene; V was cut back by 0 bases and J by 2 bases. Per the germline V gene, CDR1 is SGHRS and CDR2 is YFSETQ. The CDR3 sequence is 16 residues long. CDR3 nucleotide sequence: TGCGCCAGCAGCTTGGGCGGCGGGGGAACCTACAATGAGCAGTTCTTC. Its translation: CASSLGGGGTYNEQFF.

The rearrangement links TRBV15 to TRBJ1-2; D is unclear. From germline, CDR1 is LNHNV and CDR2 YYDKDF (reference sequence). The germline V and J ends were trimmed by 0 bases and 4 bases, with 12 bases remaining between them. The CDR3 spans 15 residues. The CDR3 nucleotides read TGTGCCACCAGCAGAGAGAGAGGCGGGGTCTATGGCTACACCTTC. It codes for CATSRERGGVYGYTF.

This chain links TRBV24-1 with TRBJ2-3; tentatively, D is TRBD2 (6 bases). V was trimmed by 9 bases and J by 4 bases, leaving 13 bases between them. The germline CDR1 and CDR2 sequences are KGHDR and SFDVKD. This CDR3 contains 13 residues. The CDR3 coding sequence is TGTGCCACCCGCGGGATAGCGGCAGATACGCAGTATTTT. Residues: CATRGIAADTQYF.

The chain combines TRBV3-1 (or the pseudogene TRBV3-2) with TRBJ2-3; D may be TRBD1 or TRBD2 (6 bases each). The CDR3 has 15 residues. Trimming took off 1 base at V and 6 bases at J, with 14 bases between the two ends. Looked up from germline, CDR1 is LGHDT and CDR2 is YNNKEL (reference sequence). For the CDR3, the DNA is TGTGCCAGCAGCCAAGGACCCACAGGGAGGGATACGCAGTATTTT. Residues: CASSQGPTGRDTQYF.

The chain recombines TRBV29-1 with TRBJ2-1; D uncertain. The V end was cut by 4 bases, the J end by 5 bases, with 18 bases between. In germline, CDR1 is SQVTM, CDR2 ANQGSEA. The CDR3 spans 15 residues. CDR3 residues: CSVVFFGRRNNEQFF. In nucleotides, the CDR3 is TGCAGCGTTGTATTTTTCGGACGTAGAAACAATGAGCAGTTCTTC.

CDR3 protein: CASSQGAVNTEAFF. The CDR3 nucleotides read TGTGCCAGCAGTCAGGGGGCCGTGAACACTGAAGCTTTCTTT. The chain combines TRBV6-5 with TRBJ1-1; 8 bases are shared with TRBD1. Trimming removed 5 bases from V and 0 bases from J; junction bases left unmatched: 2. Germline values: CDR1 MNHEY, CDR2 SVGAGI. This CDR3 region has 14 residues.

This chain uses TRBV5-1 with TRBJ2-1; no reliable D call. Germline V lookup: CDR1 SGHRS, CDR2 YFSETQ. V shed 6 bases and J shed 7 bases, with 14 bases lying between them. The CDR3 totals 13 residues. The CDR3 spells CASKLGQRNEQFF. The CDR3 DNA follows: TGCGCCAGCAAGCTGGGTCAGCGTAATGAGCAGTTCTTC.

The chain combines TRBV6-4 with TRBJ2-7, with D maybe TRBD2 (6 bases). V lost 5 bases and J 1 base, leaving 12 bases between the germline ends. The CDR3 is 14 amino acids. Per the germline V gene, CDR1 is MRHNA and CDR2 is SNTAGT. The CDR3 spells CASSREVGSYEQYF. The CDR3 bases are TGTGCCAGCAGTAGGGAGGTGGGGTCCTACGAGCAGTACTTC.

The chain combines TRBV6-5 with TRBJ2-2; no reliable D call. CDR1 MNHEY and CDR2 SVGAGI come from the germline V gene. CDR3 length: 14 amino acids. V lost 7 bases and J 4 bases, leaving 13 bases between the germline ends. The CDR3 nucleotides read TGTGCCAGCACCTCAGACCCTTTCACCGGGGAGCTGTTTTTT. Amino acids: CASTSDPFTGELFF.

This clone has just one count. At one of its ends the junction is not consistent with the germline gene, which may arise from a read error. The chain recombines TRBV7-9 with TRBJ2-3, with D maybe TRBD2 (7 bases). From germline, CDR1 is SEHNR and CDR2 FQNEAQ (reference sequence). This CDR3 spans 16 amino acids. In DNA form, the CDR3 reads TGTGCCAGCACCTTAGGGGGGGCCGCGAGCACAGATACGCAGTATTTT. Its protein is CASTLGGAASTDTQYF.

This clone has only a few counts. Other DNA variants within this sample encode the same CDR3. The chain combines TRBV19 with TRBJ1-1; D not resolved. The germline CDR1 and CDR2 sequences are LNHDA and SQIVND (reference sequence). Between the trimmed V and J ends, which lost 3 bases and 0 bases, there was a span of 5 bases. The CDR3 sequence is 13 residues long. The CDR3 nucleotides are TGTGCCAGTAGTATTCAGGTGAACACTGAAGCTTTCTTT. It translates to CASSIQVNTEAFF. The full variable domain, with the rest looked up from reference TRBV19 and TRBJ1-1, is DGGITQSPKYLFRKEGQNVTLSCEQNLNHDAMYWYRQDPGQGLRLIYYSQIVNDFQKGDIAEGYSVSREKKESFPLTVTSAQKNPTAFYLCASSIQVNTEAFFGQGTRLTVV.

The V gene is TRBV12-3 or TRBV12-4, the J gene TRBJ2-3; D not certain. Trimming removed 6 bases from V and 0 bases from J, with 7 bases in between. The CDR3 has 13 amino acids. CDR3: CASRASSTDTQYF. The CDR3 DNA reads TGTGCCAGCAGGGCTTCTAGCACAGATACGCAGTATTTT.

This rearrangement joins TRBV24-1 to TRBJ2-5, with 11 bases aligning to TRBD2. The CDR3 sequence is 14 residues long. Germline loops: CDR1 KGHDR, CDR2 SFDVKD. V trimming: 5 bases; J trimming: 2 bases; junction bases outside the gene matches: 0. CDR3 bases: TGTGCCACCAGTGTAGCGGGAGGGCAAGAGACCCAGTACTTC. Its protein is CATSVAGGQETQYF.

The chain couples TRBV27 to TRBJ1-2, with 8 bases identical to TRBD1. Germline loops: CDR1 MNHEY, CDR2 SMNVEV (reference sequence). This CDR3 comprises 16 residues. V dropped 5 bases and J dropped 5; count of bases not matched to a gene: 13. CDR3 residues: CASSPTAGGAWYGYTF. The DNA for the CDR3 is TGTGCCAGCAGTCCAACAGCAGGGGGCGCCTGGTATGGCTACACCTTC.

CDR3 DNA sequence: TGTGCCAGTAGTCGGCAGACATTTATGAACACTGAAGCTTTCTTT. It yields the protein CASSRQTFMNTEAFF. The J gene is TRBJ1-1, the V gene TRBV19; no clear D gene. This CDR3 spans 15 amino acids. CDR1 and CDR2 from the germline V gene are LNHDA and SQIVND (reference sequence). Deletions cut 5 bases from V and 0 bases from J, with 13 bases between.

This clone was seen a single time. This chain links TRBV25-1 with TRBJ2-2; D perhaps matches TRBD2 (5 bases). CDR1 and CDR2 (germline): MGHDK, SYGVNS. The CDR3 consists of 16 residues. V gave up 5 bases and J gave up 2 bases, with 15 bases separating them. In DNA form, the CDR3 reads TGTGCCAGCAGTCCACTAGACCGCGGAAACACCGGGGAGCTGTTTTTT. Its protein is CASSPLDRGNTGELFF.

The rearrangement uses TRBV7-9 and TRBJ2-7; 7 bases agree with TRBD1. CDR3 size: 13 residues. V gave up 5 bases and J gave up 4 bases; unmatched junction bases: 5. The V gene's germline CDR1 is SEHNR and CDR2 FQNEAQ (reference sequence). The CDR3 is CASSPGQLYEQYF. In DNA form, the CDR3 reads TGTGCCAGCAGCCCGGGACAGTTATACGAGCAGTACTTC.

The rearrangement uses TRBV13 and TRBJ1-4, with TRBD1 as a possible D gene (6 bases). This CDR3 spans 14 amino acids. Looked up from germline, CDR1 is PRHDT and CDR2 is FYEKMQ (reference sequence). The germline V and J ends were trimmed by 6 bases and 6 bases, with 14 bases remaining between them. The CDR3 DNA is TGTGCCAGCAGTGTAACAGGGCCGGATGAAAAACTGTTTTTT. This sequence encodes CASSVTGPDEKLFF.

The chain joins TRBV28 to TRBJ2-7; 7 bases fit TRBD1. V shed 4 bases, J shed 3 bases, and the junction held 9 bases outside the gene matches. Germline assignment: CDR1 MDHEN and CDR2 SYDVKM. CDR3 size: 15 residues. As DNA, the CDR3 is TGTGCCAGCAGTTCCCCTCGACAGGGTGTCTACGAGCAGTACTTC. Translated, it gives CASSSPRQGVYEQYF.

The chain joins TRBV7-2 to TRBJ2-1, with TRBD1 identical over 7 bases. Germline V lookup: CDR1 SGHTA, CDR2 FQGNSA. The CDR3 runs 17 residues. With 5 bases clipped from V and 2 bases from J, the junction kept 12 bases outside the gene matches. The CDR3 DNA reads TGTGCCAGCAGCCCACAGGGGTTCGGCGGGCCCTACAATGAGCAGTTCTTC. It codes for CASSPQGFGGPYNEQFF.

CDR3 loop: CASSPSPAGGPGLYEQYF. The DNA for the CDR3 is TGCGCCAGCAGCCCCAGTCCTGCGGGAGGGCCGGGATTATACGAGCAGTACTTC. The J gene is TRBJ2-7, the V gene TRBV5-1, with 9 bases fitting TRBD2. From germline, CDR1 is SGHRS and CDR2 YFSETQ. This CDR3 comprises 18 residues. V lost 4 bases to trimming and J lost 4 bases; unmatched junction nucleotides: 18. The complete variable domain, with remaining parts taken from reference TRBV5-1 and TRBJ2-7, reads KAGVTQTPRYLIKTRGQQVTLSCSPISGHRSVSWYQQTPGQGLQFLFEYFSETQRNKGNFPGRFSGRQFSNSRSEMNVSTLELGDSALYLCASSPSPAGGPGLYEQYFGPGTRLTVT.

The chain couples TRBV30 to TRBJ1-3, with D perhaps matching TRBD1 (5 bases). The germline V gene has CDR1 GTSNPN and CDR2 SVGIG (reference sequence). Trimming took 4 bases from V and 1 from J, leaving 11 bases between them. The CDR3 length is 14 residues. The CDR3 reads CAWIRRGSGNTIYF. CDR3 DNA: TGTGCCTGGATAAGGAGGGGATCTGGAAACACCATATATTTT.

The V call is TRBV2, the J call TRBJ1-5, with TRBD1 matching 9 bases. The length of the CDR3 is 14 residues. V shed 7 bases, J shed 7 bases, and the junction held 8 bases outside the gene matches. Germline-derived CDR1 and CDR2 are SNHLY and FYNNEI. CDR3 nucleotides: TGTGCCAGCACCCTACAGGGGGCAAGCCAGCCCCAGCATTTT. Translated, it gives CASTLQGASQPQHF.

V gene TRBV20-1 combines with J gene TRBJ2-7; the match to TRBD1 covers 7 bases. With V trimmed by 6 bases and J by 4 bases, 9 bases remained unmatched. There are 13 residues in the CDR3. Germline V gene data show CDR1 as DFQATT and CDR2 as SNEGSKA (reference sequence). The DNA for the CDR3 is TGCAGTGCGAGTAGACAGGGCCCTTACGAGCAGTACTTC. Protein product: CSASRQGPYEQYF.

This chain links TRBV5-6 with TRBJ2-1; D not certain. From germline, CDR1 is SGHDT and CDR2 YYEEEE. CDR3 length: 14 residues. V lost 0 bases, J lost 7 bases, and 11 bases lay in between. The CDR3 is CASSLVVGINEQFF. The CDR3 DNA sequence: TGTGCCAGCAGCTTGGTGGTCGGAATAAATGAGCAGTTCTTC.